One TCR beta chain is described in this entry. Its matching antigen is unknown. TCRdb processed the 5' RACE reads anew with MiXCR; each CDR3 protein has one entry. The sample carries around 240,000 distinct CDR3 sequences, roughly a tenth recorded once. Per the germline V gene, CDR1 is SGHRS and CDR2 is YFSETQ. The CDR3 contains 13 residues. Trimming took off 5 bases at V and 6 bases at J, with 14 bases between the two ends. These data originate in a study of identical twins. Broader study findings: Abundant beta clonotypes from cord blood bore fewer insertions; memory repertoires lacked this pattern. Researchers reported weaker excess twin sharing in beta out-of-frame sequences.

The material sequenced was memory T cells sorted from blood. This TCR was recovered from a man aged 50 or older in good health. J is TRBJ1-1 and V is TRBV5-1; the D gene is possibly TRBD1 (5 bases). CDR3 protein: CASSYGGVSEAFF. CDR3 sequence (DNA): TGCGCCAGCAGTTATGGGGGGGTATCTGAAGCTTTCTTT. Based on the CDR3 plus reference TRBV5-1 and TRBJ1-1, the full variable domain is KAGVTQTPRYLIKTRGQQVTLSCSPISGHRSVSWYQQTPGQGLQFLFEYFSETQRNKGNFPGRFSGRQFSNSRSEMNVSTLELGDSALYLCASSYGGVSEAFFGQGTRLTVV.